The rows below give T cell receptor beta chains drawn from one sample of a study of technical replicates of blood from several donors. Only in-frame clones appear in the TCRdb table, and some are missing; sequencing was by immunoSEQ multiplex PCR. The sample shows 65,000 to 90,000 clones, approximately 83% of them seen only once. The sample consisted of PBMCs. The receptor set was obtained from a human donor in good health. Some clones in this sample may be carry-over from other donors' samples. Both conserved end residues are part of each CDR3. Each record gives: clone size, J gene, CDR3 length, D gene, V gene, CDR3 DNA, CDR3 protein. D genes are given only for firm matches. Only some rows state a clone size, as once, few, many or a class for expanded clones.

.	TRBJ2-3	13	.	TRBV6-5	TGTGCCAGCAGTTACACATTCCAAGATACGCAGTATTTT	CASSYTFQDTQYF
.	TRBJ1-5	14	.	TRBV2	TGTGCCAGCAGTGCCGGGCGGACTAATCAGCCCCAGCATTTT	CASSAGRTNQPQHF
.	TRBJ2-7	15	TRBD1	TRBV15	TGTGCCACCAGCAGGCCCGGACAGGGGCGGTACGAGCAGTACTTC	CATSRPGQGRYEQYF
.	TRBJ2-1	15	TRBD2	TRBV4-1	TGCGCCAGCAGCGGACTAGCGGGAGTAGGCAATGAGCAGTTCTTC	CASSGLAGVGNEQFF
once	TRBJ2-1	16	TRBD1	TRBV5-1	TGCGCCAGCAGCTTGGTCGCAGGGGGAGTCGACAATGAGCAGTTCTTC	CASSLVAGGVDNEQFF
.	TRBJ2-1	15	TRBD2	TRBV19	TGTGCCAGTAGTTTAGTGCTAGCGGGAGGCGGTGAGCAGTTCTTC	CASSLVLAGGGEQFF
.	TRBJ2-7	16	.	TRBV13	TGTGCCAGCAGCTTAGGGACAGGCCGACTACGCTACGAGCAGTACTTC	CASSLGTGRLRYEQYF
.	TRBJ2-7	15	TRBD1	TRBV18	TGTGCCAGCTCACCCATACAGGGGGACTCCTACGAGCAGTACTTC	CASSPIQGDSYEQYF
.	TRBJ1-5	14	.	TRBV5-1	TGCGCCAGCAGCTTGTCTTCGGGCAATCAGCCCCAGCATTTT	CASSLSSGNQPQHF
once	TRBJ1-6	14	.	TRBV9	TGTGCCAGCAGCGCGCCCGCGGTCGGCTCACCCCTCCACTTT	CASSAPAVGSPLHF
.	TRBJ2-3	13	.	TRBV6-5	TGTGCCAGCAGTTACCTGAGCACAGATACGCAGTATTTT	CASSYLSTDTQYF
.	TRBJ2-1	16	TRBD1	TRBV7-2	TGTGCCAGCAGCTTCAAGTGGGCAGGGGGCCGCAATGAGCAGTTCTTC	CASSFKWAGGRNEQFF
once	TRBJ1-5	12	.	TRBV2	TGTGCCAGCAGAGGGGGAGTCGAGCCCCAGCATTTT	CASRGGVEPQHF
.	TRBJ1-3	13	.	TRBV2	TGTGCCAGCAGGGGAGACAGGGGAAACACCATATATTTT	CASRGDRGNTIYF